This T cell receptor beta chain is drawn from a study of blood T cell repertoires in COVID-19. Overall study: Samples taken during acute and convalescent COVID-19 were collected in the United States, Italy and Spain.

Each participant's cohort was designated according to participant-reported clinical history. As processed by the authors: Estimated nucleated cell counts came from reference gene primer amplification. Libraries were prepared by immunoSEQ multiplex PCR; TCRdb keeps only in-frame clonotypes and omits some of them. The V and J calls and clone size are taken from that table; D and trimming were inferred from the DNA. The table lists approximately 180,000 clones, roughly 89% of them singletons. Losses at the gene ends were 7 bases for V and 4 bases for J; bases not matched to a gene: 6. Germline assignment: CDR1 GTSNPN and CDR2 SVGIG (reference sequence). The CDR3 spans 13 residues.

This rearrangement joins TRBV30 to TRBJ1-1; 10 bases fit TRBD1. Specimen: PBMCs or T cells enriched from blood (not recorded which). This sequence was found in a woman aged 40-49 years with acute COVID-19. The CDR3 region is CASDRGPSTEAFF. Here the CDR3 DNA reads TGTGCCTCCGACAGGGGGCCGAGCACTGAAGCTTTCTTT.